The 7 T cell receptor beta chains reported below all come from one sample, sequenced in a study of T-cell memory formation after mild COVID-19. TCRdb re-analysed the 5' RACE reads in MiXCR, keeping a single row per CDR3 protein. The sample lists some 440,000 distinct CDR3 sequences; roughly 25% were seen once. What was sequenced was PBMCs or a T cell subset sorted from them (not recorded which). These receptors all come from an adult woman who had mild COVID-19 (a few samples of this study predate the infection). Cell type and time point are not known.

For the CDR3, the DNA is TGTGCCAGCAGTTACTCGGGACAGTTGTATGCTGGCTACACCTTC. It yields the protein CASSYSGQLYAGYTF. This chain joins TRBV6-5 and TRBJ1-2; 7 nucleotides line up with TRBD1. Trimming removed 0 bases from V and 7 bases from J; junction bases left unmatched: 8. The CDR3 length is 15 residues. Germline V gene lookup returns CDR1 MNHEY and CDR2 SVGAGI.

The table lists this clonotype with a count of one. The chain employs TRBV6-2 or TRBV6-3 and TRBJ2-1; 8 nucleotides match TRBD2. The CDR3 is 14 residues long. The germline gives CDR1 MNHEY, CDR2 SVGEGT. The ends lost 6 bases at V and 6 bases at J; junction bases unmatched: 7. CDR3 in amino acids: CASSRGSGSNEQFF. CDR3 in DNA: TGTGCCAGCAGCCGAGGGAGCGGGAGCAATGAGCAGTTCTTC.

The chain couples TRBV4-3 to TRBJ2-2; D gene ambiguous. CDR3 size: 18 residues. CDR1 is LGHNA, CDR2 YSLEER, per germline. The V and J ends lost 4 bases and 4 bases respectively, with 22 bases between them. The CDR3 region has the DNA TGCGCCAGCAGCCTAAGGTTCCCCCCCTCTCTCGGCACCGGGGAGCTGTTTTTT. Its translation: CASSLRFPPSLGTGELFF.

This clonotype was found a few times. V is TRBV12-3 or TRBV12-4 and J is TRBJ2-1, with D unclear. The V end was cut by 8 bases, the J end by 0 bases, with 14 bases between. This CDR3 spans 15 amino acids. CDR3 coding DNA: TGTGCCAGCGGGTTTACTACCACCTCCTACAATGAGCAGTTCTTC. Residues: CASGFTTTSYNEQFF.

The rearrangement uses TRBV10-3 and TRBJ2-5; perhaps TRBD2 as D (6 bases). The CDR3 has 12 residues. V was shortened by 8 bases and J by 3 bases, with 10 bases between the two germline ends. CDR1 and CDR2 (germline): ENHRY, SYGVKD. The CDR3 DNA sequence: TGTGCCATCTCCGGAGGGGAAGAGACCCAGTACTTC. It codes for CAISGGEETQYF.

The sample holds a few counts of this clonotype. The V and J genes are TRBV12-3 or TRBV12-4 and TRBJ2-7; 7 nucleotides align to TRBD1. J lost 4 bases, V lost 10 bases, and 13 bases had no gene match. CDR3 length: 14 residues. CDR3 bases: TGTGCCAAAAGACGAAGGGGGCAGGGGTACGAGCAGTACTTC. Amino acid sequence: CAKRRRGQGYEQYF.

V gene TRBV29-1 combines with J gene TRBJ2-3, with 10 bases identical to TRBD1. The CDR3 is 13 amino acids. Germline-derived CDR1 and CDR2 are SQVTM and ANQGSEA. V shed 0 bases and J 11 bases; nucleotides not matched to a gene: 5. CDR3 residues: CSVEEGQGLGQYF. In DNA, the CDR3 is TGCAGCGTTGAAGAGGGACAGGGGTTAGGGCAGTATTTT.